Given below is one T cell receptor beta chain in context. Looked up from germline, CDR1 is MNHEY and CDR2 is SMNVEV (reference sequence). V was pared by 10 bases and J by 2 bases, with 9 bases of the junction left unmatched. The CDR3 spans 14 residues. This sample stems from a study of blood T cell repertoires in COVID-19. Per the original methods: Estimation of nucleated cell counts relied on the amplification of reference gene primers. The protocol was immunoSEQ multiplex PCR, while the TCRdb copy is restricted to in-frame clones and leaves out a portion. Clonal size and the V and J genes are those of that table, whereas D and trimming came from the DNA. The table shows under 300,000 clones, with 70% to 90% occurring only once.

The receptor was derived from a man in his sixties who had recovered from COVID-19. The rearrangement joins TRBV27 to TRBJ2-3; 7 positions agree with TRBD2. Sample: peripheral blood. The CDR3 sequence is CATRQRDHTDTQYF. CDR3 in DNA: TGTGCCACCAGGCAGCGGGACCACACAGATACGCAGTATTTT.